Shown below are 25 T cell receptor beta chains from a single sample sequenced in a study of blood T cell repertoires in COVID-19. Produced via immunoSEQ multiplex PCR; TCRdb's table is partial and in-frame only. The table records about 150,000 clones, 70% to 90% of them present only once. Material for sequencing was peripheral blood. Receptors originate from a woman in her seventies with acute or convalescent COVID-19.

The V gene is TRBV7-3, the J gene TRBJ2-3, with TRBD2 identical over 7 bases. Germline V gene data show CDR1 as SGHTA and CDR2 as FQGTGA. With V trimmed by 1 base and J by 0 bases, 16 bases remained unmatched. This CDR3 has 20 amino acids. The CDR3 bases are TGTGCCAGCAGCTTAAGTAGGTGGCCCGGGGGGTACCCTAGCACAGATACGCAGTATTTT. Translation gives CASSLSRWPGGYPSTDTQYF.

The genes are TRBV28 and TRBJ1-6; D is ambiguous. The CDR3 is 14 residues long. Germline CDR1 reads MDHEN; CDR2 reads SYDVKM. V was cut by 5 bases and J by 0 bases, with 5 bases left in between. CDR3 sequence: CASSTSSYNSPLHF. The CDR3 bases are TGTGCCAGCAGTACCAGCTCCTATAATTCACCCCTCCACTTT.

The rearrangement uses TRBV9 and TRBJ1-3; possible D gene TRBD1, 6 bases. Trimming took off 0 bases at V and 4 bases at J, with 8 bases between the two ends. CDR3 size: 14 residues. The germline CDR1 and CDR2 sequences are SGDLS and YYNGEE. The CDR3 loop reads CASSVADRGNTIYF. CDR3 coding DNA: TGTGCCAGCAGCGTAGCCGACAGGGGAAACACCATATATTTT.

The J gene is TRBJ1-1, the V gene TRBV5-1; possibly TRBD1 for D (6 bases). Germline loops: CDR1 SGHRS, CDR2 YFSETQ. The CDR3 loop spans 15 amino acids. Trimming shortened V by 1 base and J by 0 bases, and 10 bases separated the two germline ends. The CDR3 protein is CASSLRGALNTEAFF. The CDR3 DNA sequence: TGCGCCAGCAGCTTGCGGGGGGCGCTGAACACTGAAGCTTTCTTT.

The chain couples TRBV19 to TRBJ1-1; 7 bases align to TRBD1. Per germline, CDR1 LNHDA and CDR2 SQIVND (reference sequence). V lost 8 bases, J lost 3 bases, and 3 bases stayed unmatched. The CDR3 is 12 amino acids. The DNA for the CDR3 is TGTGCCAGTTCTGACAGGGACACTGAAGCTTTCTTT. This encodes CASSDRDTEAFF.

Only one count was recorded for this clone. This chain joins TRBV5-6 and TRBJ1-4; TRBD1 agrees at 7 bases. After removal of 4 bases from V and 7 bases from J, the junction contained 7 bases not matched to a gene. The CDR3 is 14 amino acids. In germline, CDR1 is SGHDT, CDR2 YYEEEE. The CDR3 protein is CASSLGQTGEKLFF. The CDR3 DNA follows: TGTGCCAGCAGCCTGGGACAGACGGGTGAAAAACTGTTTTTT.

The gene calls are TRBV29-1 and TRBJ1-4; D remains ambiguous. This CDR3 is built from 12 residues. The V end was cut by 4 bases, the J end by 8 bases, with 11 bases between. CDR1 is SQVTM and CDR2 is ANQGSEA in the germline V gene. Here the CDR3 DNA reads TGCAGCGTTGCCGGGGAAGGAGAAAAACTGTTTTTT. Amino acids: CSVAGEGEKLFF. Combining the CDR3 with reference TRBV29-1 and TRBJ1-4 gives the whole variable domain SAVISQKPSRDICQRGTSLTIQCQVDSQVTMMFWYRQQPGQSLTLIATANQGSEATYESGFVIDKFPISRPNLTFSTLTVSNMSPEDSSIYLCSVAGEGEKLFFGSGTQLSVL.

This sequence joins TRBV7-9 and TRBJ1-1; 10 nucleotides align to TRBD1. Per the germline V gene, CDR1 is SEHNR and CDR2 is FQNEAQ (reference sequence). The CDR3 runs to 14 residues. V dropped 6 bases and J dropped 7; count of bases not matched to a gene: 8. The DNA for the CDR3 is TGTGCCAGCAGAGCGGAGACAGGGGGCTTTGAAGCTTTCTTT. Its translation is CASRAETGGFEAFF. The full variable domain, completed using reference TRBV7-9 and TRBJ1-1, is DTGVSQNPRHKITKRGQNVTFRCDPISEHNRLYWYRQTLGQGPEFLTYFQNEAQLEKSRLLSDRFSAERPKGSFSTLEIQRTEQGDSAMYLCASRAETGGFEAFFGQGTRLTVV.

The chain combines TRBV28 with TRBJ1-5; 9 positions match TRBD1. After removal of 5 bases from V and 6 bases from J, the junction contained 5 bases not matched to a gene. The CDR3 extends over 14 amino acids. CDR1 and CDR2 (germline): MDHEN, SYDVKM. The CDR3 DNA follows: TGTGCCAGCAGTCCGGACAGGGGTTCTCAGCCCCAGCATTTT. This codes for CASSPDRGSQPQHF.

In regard to this clone: Other DNA sequences in this specimen translate into the identical CDR3. The chain uses TRBV2 and TRBJ1-2, with D unresolved. V lost 2 bases to trimming and J lost 8 bases, with 9 bases between them. The length of the CDR3 is 12 residues. Germline CDR1 and CDR2: SNHLY and FYNNEI. CDR3 sequence reads: CASSELGGGYTF. CDR3 DNA sequence: TGTGCCAGCAGTGAACTCGGAGGAGGCTACACCTTC.

This chain connects TRBV9 to TRBJ2-7; 11 nucleotides align to TRBD1. The CDR3 is 14 amino acids. V was pared by 0 bases and J by 6 bases, with 2 bases of the junction left unmatched. Germline V CDR1 and CDR2: SGDLS, YYNGEE. Written as DNA, the CDR3 is TGTGCCAGCAGCGTAGCGGGACAGGGGGGCGAGCAGTACTTC. It encodes CASSVAGQGGEQYF.

This chain connects TRBV18 to TRBJ2-4; possibly TRBD2 for D (5 bases). The CDR3 sequence is 15 residues long. The germline V gene has CDR1 KGHSH and CDR2 LQKENI. The ends were cut back, 1 base at V and 0 bases at J, with 7 bases in the middle. The CDR3 is CASSPLGLAKNIQYF. The CDR3 DNA is TGTGCCAGCTCACCACTAGGACTAGCCAAAAACATTCAGTACTTC.

This clone was seen only once. The V gene is TRBV5-1, the J gene TRBJ1-2; 8 bases are a match to TRBD1. The CDR3 has 15 amino acids. The J segment lost 6 bases and the V segment lost 1 base, leaving 8 bases of the junction unmatched. Germline CDR1 SGHRS, CDR2 YFSETQ. CDR3 region: CASSLRQGAPNGYTF. The DNA for the CDR3 is TGCGCCAGCAGCTTGCGTCAGGGGGCGCCTAATGGCTACACCTTC.

CDR3 bases: TGTGCCAGCAGCGCCTCTAAGAGGGGGCTGGACACCGGGGAGCTGTTTTTT. Protein sequence: CASSASKRGLDTGELFF. The chain links TRBV9 to TRBJ2-2; 7 bases fit TRBD1. The V segment lost 3 bases and the J segment 3 bases; nucleotides outside the gene matches: 11. The length of the CDR3 is 17 residues. Germline CDR1 reads SGDLS; CDR2 reads YYNGEE.

This clone was detected once. This sequence joins TRBV5-1 and TRBJ1-2, with TRBD1 as a possible D gene (6 bases). Germline V gene lookup returns CDR1 SGHRS and CDR2 YFSETQ. The CDR3 has 14 amino acids. Trimming removed 0 bases from V and 1 base from J, with 7 bases in between. The CDR3 region has the DNA TGCGCCAGCAGCTTGGGGACAGATAACTATGGCTACACCTTC. Its protein product is CASSLGTDNYGYTF.

The rearrangement links TRBV18 to TRBJ1-4; 9 bases align to TRBD1. The CDR3 sequence is 15 residues long. In germline, CDR1 is KGHSH, CDR2 LQKENI. After removal of 9 bases from V and 5 bases from J, the junction contained 10 bases not matched to a gene. The CDR3 DNA follows: TGTGCCAGTCTAAATCCGGGGACAGGGAATGAAAAACTGTTTTTT. Its protein is CASLNPGTGNEKLFF. Based on the CDR3 plus reference TRBV18 and TRBJ1-4, the full variable domain is NAGVMQNPRHLVRRRGQEARLRCSPMKGHSHVYWYRQLPEEGLKFMVYLQKENIIDESGMPKERFSAEFPKEGPSILRIQQVVRGDSAAYFCASLNPGTGNEKLFFGSGTQLSVL.

The CDR3 region is CALDQQRGGGPSTDTQYF. CDR3 DNA: TGTGCCCTGGACCAACAGCGGGGGGGCGGACCTAGCACAGATACGCAGTATTTT. V is TRBV30 and J is TRBJ2-3, with TRBD2 identical over 10 bases. V was clipped by 8 bases and J by 0 bases; unmatched bases: 17. This CDR3 spans 18 amino acids. Per germline, CDR1 GTSNPN and CDR2 SVGIG (reference sequence).

The chain is built from TRBV19 and TRBJ1-4; 9 nucleotides align to TRBD1. CDR3 length equals 15 residues. After removal of 1 base from V and 7 bases from J, the junction contained 4 bases not matched to a gene. Per germline, CDR1 LNHDA and CDR2 SQIVND (reference sequence). DNA for the CDR3: TGTGCCAGTAGTATAGCGGGACAGGGCATTGAAAAACTGTTTTTT. It specifies CASSIAGQGIEKLFF. Looking up the rest from reference TRBV19 and TRBJ1-4 gives the full variable domain: DGGITQSPKYLFRKEGQNVTLSCEQNLNHDAMYWYRQDPGQGLRLIYYSQIVNDFQKGDIAEGYSVSREKKESFPLTVTSAQKNPTAFYLCASSIAGQGIEKLFFGSGTQLSVL.

The V gene is TRBV9, the J gene TRBJ1-2; no firm D call. The CDR3 is 13 residues long. The germline V gene encodes CDR1 SGDLS and CDR2 YYNGEE. V was clipped by 0 bases and J by 8 bases, with 11 bases between them. The CDR3 coding sequence is TGTGCCAGCAGCGTAGGAGAGGGCGGAGGCTACACCTTC. Its protein is CASSVGEGGGYTF.

The V gene is TRBV5-1, the J gene TRBJ2-3; tentative D call: TRBD1 (6 bases). Trimming pared 5 bases from V and 5 bases from J, leaving 21 bases between. CDR3 size: 16 residues. From germline, CDR1 is SGHRS and CDR2 YFSETQ. CDR3 sequence reads: CASRPRDMGLLDTQYF. DNA for the CDR3: TGCGCCAGCAGGCCGAGGGACATGGGGCTATTAGATACGCAGTATTTT.

V and J are TRBV12-1 and TRBJ2-2; the table's D gene call, TRBD2, was not cross checked with the DNA. TRBV12-1 is marked as a pseudogene. The CDR3 runs 19 residues. This CDR3 reads CASSPSRYSRVIRTGELFF. CDR3 nucleotide sequence: TGTGCCAGCAGCCCATCGCGGTATTCCCGGGTGATTAGAACCGGGGAGCTGTTTTTT.

The J gene is TRBJ1-2, the V gene TRBV2; a weak D match, TRBD1 (6 bases). The V and J ends lost 6 bases and 8 bases respectively, with 16 bases between them. The CDR3 covers 13 residues. The germline gives CDR1 SNHLY, CDR2 FYNNEI. This chain's CDR3 is CASSTGQLVGYTF. The CDR3 DNA follows: TGTGCCAGCAGCACCGGACAGCTTGTGGGCTACACCTTC.

The CDR3 bases are TGTGCCAGCAGCCTGAACACCGGGGAGCTGTTTTTT. Translating it yields CASSLNTGELFF. The J gene is TRBJ2-2, the V gene TRBV7-2; D unclear. CDR1 and CDR2 (germline): SGHTA, FQGNSA. With 5 bases removed from V and 1 base from J, the gap between germline ends came to 2 bases. The CDR3 totals 12 residues. The full variable domain, rest sourced from reference TRBV7-2 and TRBJ2-2, is GAGVSQSPSNKVTEKGKDVELRCDPISGHTALYWYRQSLGQGLEFLIYFQGNSAPDKSGLPSDRFSAERTGGSVSTLTIQRTQQEDSAVYLCASSLNTGELFFGEGSRLTVL.

This chain joins TRBV7-3 and TRBJ1-3; 7 bases are a match to TRBD1. V lost 5 bases to trimming and J lost 7 bases; unmatched junction nucleotides: 8. This CDR3 spans 14 amino acids. The V gene's germline CDR1 is SGHTA and CDR2 FQGTGA. The CDR3 DNA reads as TGTGCCAGCAGCCGAGGGGGCGGTGGCAACACCATATATTTT. Amino acid sequence: CASSRGGGGNTIYF.

The V and J genes are TRBV7-5 and TRBJ1-2; the table's D call TRBD1 went unverified against the DNA. TRBV7-5 is marked as a pseudogene. This CDR3 is built from 16 residues. CDR3 nucleotide sequence: TGTGCCAGAAGCTTAGATGACGCAGGGAATTACTATGGCTACACCTTC. Translation: CARSLDDAGNYYGYTF.